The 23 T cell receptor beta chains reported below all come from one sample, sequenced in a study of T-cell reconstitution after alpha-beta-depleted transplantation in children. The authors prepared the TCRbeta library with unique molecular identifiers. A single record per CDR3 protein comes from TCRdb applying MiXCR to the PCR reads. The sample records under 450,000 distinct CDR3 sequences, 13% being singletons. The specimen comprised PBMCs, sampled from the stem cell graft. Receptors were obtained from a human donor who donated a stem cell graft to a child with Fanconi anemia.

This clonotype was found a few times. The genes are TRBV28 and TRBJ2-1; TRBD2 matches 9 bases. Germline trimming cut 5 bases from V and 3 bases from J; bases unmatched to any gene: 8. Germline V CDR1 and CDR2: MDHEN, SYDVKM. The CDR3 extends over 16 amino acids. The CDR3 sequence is CASSPTAGGYYNEQFF. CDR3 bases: TGTGCCAGCAGTCCCACAGCGGGGGGTTACTACAATGAGCAGTTCTTC.

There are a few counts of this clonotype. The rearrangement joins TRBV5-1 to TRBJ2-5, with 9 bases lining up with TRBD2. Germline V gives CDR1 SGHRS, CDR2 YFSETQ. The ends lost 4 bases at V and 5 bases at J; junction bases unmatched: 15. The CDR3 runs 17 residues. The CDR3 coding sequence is TGCGCCAGCAGCGACGGGACTAGCAGCCGGCTGTGGGAGACCCAGTACTTC. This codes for CASSDGTSSRLWETQYF. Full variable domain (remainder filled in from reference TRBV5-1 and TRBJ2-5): KAGVTQTPRYLIKTRGQQVTLSCSPISGHRSVSWYQQTPGQGLQFLFEYFSETQRNKGNFPGRFSGRQFSNSRSEMNVSTLELGDSALYLCASSDGTSSRLWETQYFGPGTRLLVL.

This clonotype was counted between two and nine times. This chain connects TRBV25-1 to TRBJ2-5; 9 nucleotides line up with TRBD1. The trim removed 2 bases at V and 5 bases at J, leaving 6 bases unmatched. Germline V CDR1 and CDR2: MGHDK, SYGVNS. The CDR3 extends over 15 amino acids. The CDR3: CASSEHGQGWETQYF. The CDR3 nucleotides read TGTGCCAGCAGTGAACATGGACAGGGGTGGGAGACCCAGTACTTC.

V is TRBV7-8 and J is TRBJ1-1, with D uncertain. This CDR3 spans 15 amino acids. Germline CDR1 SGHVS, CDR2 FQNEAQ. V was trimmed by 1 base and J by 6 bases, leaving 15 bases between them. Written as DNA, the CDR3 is TGTGCCAGCAGCTTAGAAATAGGGAGGTCCCCTGAAGCTTTCTTT. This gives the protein CASSLEIGRSPEAFF.

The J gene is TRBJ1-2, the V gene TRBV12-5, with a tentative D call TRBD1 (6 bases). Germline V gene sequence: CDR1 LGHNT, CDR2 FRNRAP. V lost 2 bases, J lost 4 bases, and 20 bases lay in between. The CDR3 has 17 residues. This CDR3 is CASGLHWAGALVYGYTF. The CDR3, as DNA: TGTGCTAGTGGTTTGCACTGGGCAGGGGCGTTGGTCTATGGCTACACCTTC. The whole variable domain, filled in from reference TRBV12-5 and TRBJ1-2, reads DARVTQTPRHKVTEMGQEVTMRCQPILGHNTVFWYRQTMMQGLELLAYFRNRAPLDDSGMPKDRFSAEMPDATLATLKIQPSEPRDSAVYFCASGLHWAGALVYGYTFGSGTRLTVV.

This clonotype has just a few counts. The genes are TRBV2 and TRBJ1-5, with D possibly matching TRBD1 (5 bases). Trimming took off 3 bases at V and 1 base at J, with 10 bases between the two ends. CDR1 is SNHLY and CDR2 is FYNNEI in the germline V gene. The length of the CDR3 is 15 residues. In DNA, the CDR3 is TGTGCCAGCAGTGACCTCCAGGGAAGCAATCAGCCCCAGCATTTT. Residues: CASSDLQGSNQPQHF.

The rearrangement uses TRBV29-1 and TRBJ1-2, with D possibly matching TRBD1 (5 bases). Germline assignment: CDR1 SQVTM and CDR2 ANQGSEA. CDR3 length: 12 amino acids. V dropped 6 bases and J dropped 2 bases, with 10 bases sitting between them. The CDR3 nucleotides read TGCAGCGTAGGGACCTCCAACTATGGCTACACCTTC. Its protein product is CSVGTSNYGYTF.

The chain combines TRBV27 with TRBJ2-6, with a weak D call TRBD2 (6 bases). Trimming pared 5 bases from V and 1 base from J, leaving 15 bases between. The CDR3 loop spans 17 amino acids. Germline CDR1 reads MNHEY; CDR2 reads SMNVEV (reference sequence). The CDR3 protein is CASSRGSRPSGANVLTF. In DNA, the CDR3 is TGTGCCAGCAGTCGGGGGTCCAGACCGTCTGGGGCCAACGTCCTGACTTTC.

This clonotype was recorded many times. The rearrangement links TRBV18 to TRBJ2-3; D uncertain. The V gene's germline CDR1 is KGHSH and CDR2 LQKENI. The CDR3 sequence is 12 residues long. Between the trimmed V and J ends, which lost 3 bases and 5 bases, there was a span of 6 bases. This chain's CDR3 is CASSPLEDTQYF. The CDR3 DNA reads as TGTGCCAGCTCACCTCTTGAAGATACGCAGTATTTT.

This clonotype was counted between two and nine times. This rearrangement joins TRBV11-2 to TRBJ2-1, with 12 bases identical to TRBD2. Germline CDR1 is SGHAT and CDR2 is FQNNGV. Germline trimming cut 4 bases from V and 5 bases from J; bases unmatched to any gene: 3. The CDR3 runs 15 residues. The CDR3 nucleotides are TGTGCCAGCAGCTCCCTAGCGGGGGGGGACAATGAGCAGTTCTTC. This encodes CASSSLAGGDNEQFF.

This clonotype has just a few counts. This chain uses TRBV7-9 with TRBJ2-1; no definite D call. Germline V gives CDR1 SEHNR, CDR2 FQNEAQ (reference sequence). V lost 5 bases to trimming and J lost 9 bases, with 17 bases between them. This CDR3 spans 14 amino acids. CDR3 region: CASSPPTRPREQFF. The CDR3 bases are TGTGCCAGCAGCCCACCAACCCGGCCCCGTGAGCAGTTCTTC.

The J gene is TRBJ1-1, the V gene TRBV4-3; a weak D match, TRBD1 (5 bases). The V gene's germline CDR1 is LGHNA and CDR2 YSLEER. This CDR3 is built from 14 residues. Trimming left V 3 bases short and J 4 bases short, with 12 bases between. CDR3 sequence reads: CASSQGVVATEAFF. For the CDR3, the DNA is TGCGCCAGCAGCCAGGGGGTGGTCGCCACTGAAGCTTTCTTT.

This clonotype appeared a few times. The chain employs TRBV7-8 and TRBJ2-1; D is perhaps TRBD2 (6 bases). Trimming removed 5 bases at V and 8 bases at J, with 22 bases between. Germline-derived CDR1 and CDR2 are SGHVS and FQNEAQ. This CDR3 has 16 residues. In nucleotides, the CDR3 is TGTGCCAGCAGCGCCCGGGTGTGGGGGAGGTGGGATGAGCAGTTCTTC. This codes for CASSARVWGRWDEQFF.

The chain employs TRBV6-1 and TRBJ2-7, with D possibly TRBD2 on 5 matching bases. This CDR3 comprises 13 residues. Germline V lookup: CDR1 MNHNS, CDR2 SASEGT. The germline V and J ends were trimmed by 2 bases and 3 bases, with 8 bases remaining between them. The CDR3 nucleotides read TGTGCCAGCAGTGAAATAAGCGGCTACGAGCAGTACGTC. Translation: CASSEISGYEQYV.

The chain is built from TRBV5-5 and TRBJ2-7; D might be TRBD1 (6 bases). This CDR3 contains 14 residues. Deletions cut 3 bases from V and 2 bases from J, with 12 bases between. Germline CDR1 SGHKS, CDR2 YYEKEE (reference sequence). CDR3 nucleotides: TGTGCCAGCAGCTGGGGGACACCCACCTACGAGCAGTACTTC. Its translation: CASSWGTPTYEQYF.

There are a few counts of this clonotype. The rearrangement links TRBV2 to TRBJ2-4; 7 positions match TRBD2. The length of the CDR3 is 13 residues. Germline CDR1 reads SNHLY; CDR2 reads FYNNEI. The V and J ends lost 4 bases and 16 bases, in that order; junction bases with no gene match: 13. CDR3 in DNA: TGTGCCAGCAGTGTTGGTCTGGGGAGGGACGGATACTTC. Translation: CASSVGLGRDGYF.

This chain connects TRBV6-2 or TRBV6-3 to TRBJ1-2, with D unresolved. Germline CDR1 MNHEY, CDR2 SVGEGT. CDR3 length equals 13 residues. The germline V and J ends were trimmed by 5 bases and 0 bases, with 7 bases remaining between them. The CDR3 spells CASSTRTNYGYTF. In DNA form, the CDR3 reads TGTGCCAGCAGTACCCGGACTAACTATGGCTACACCTTC.

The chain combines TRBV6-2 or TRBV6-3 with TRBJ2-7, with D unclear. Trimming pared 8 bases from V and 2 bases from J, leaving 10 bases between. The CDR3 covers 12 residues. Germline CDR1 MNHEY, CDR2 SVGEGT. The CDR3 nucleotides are TGTGCCAGCGCGAAGGCGCCCTACGAGCAGTACTTC. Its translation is CASAKAPYEQYF.

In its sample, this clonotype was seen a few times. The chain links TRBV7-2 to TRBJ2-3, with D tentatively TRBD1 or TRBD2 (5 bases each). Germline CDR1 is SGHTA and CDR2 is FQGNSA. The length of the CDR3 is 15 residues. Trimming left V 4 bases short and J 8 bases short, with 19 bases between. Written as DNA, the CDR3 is TGTGCCAGCAGCTCCATCGGGGACGGTGGGAGTACGCAGTATTTT. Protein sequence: CASSSIGDGGSTQYF. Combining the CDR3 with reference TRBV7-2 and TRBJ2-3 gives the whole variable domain GAGVSQSPSNKVTEKGKDVELRCDPISGHTALYWYRQSLGQGLEFLIYFQGNSAPDKSGLPSDRFSAERTGGSVSTLTIQRTQQEDSAVYLCASSSIGDGGSTQYFGPGTRLTVL.

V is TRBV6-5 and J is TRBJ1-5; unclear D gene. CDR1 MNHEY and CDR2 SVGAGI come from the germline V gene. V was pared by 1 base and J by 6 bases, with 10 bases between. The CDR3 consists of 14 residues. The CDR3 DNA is TGTGCCAGCAGTTACTTCGGGGTGCGTCAGCCCCAGCATTTT. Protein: CASSYFGVRQPQHF.

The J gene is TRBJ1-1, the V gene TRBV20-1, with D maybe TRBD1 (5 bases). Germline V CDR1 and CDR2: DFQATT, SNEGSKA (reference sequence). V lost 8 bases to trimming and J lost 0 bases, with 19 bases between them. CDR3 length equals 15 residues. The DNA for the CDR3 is TGCAGTCCCCAAGAAGGCAGGGCGGTGAACACTGAAGCTTTCTTT. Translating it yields CSPQEGRAVNTEAFF.

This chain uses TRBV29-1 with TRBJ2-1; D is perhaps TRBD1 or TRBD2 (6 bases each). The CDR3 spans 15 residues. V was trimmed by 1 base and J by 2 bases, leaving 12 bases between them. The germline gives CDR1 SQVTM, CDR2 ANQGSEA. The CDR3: CSVEGTGATYNEQFF. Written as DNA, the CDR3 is TGCAGCGTTGAAGGCACGGGGGCTACCTACAATGAGCAGTTCTTC.

The CDR3 bases are TGCGCCAGCAGCTTGGTGGTGGGTACTGAAGCTTTCTTT. Protein sequence: CASSLVVGTEAFF. This chain connects TRBV5-1 to TRBJ1-1; D ambiguous. The ends were cut back, 0 bases at V and 5 bases at J, with 8 bases in the middle. The CDR3 is made up of 13 amino acids. CDR1 and CDR2 from the germline V gene are SGHRS and YFSETQ.